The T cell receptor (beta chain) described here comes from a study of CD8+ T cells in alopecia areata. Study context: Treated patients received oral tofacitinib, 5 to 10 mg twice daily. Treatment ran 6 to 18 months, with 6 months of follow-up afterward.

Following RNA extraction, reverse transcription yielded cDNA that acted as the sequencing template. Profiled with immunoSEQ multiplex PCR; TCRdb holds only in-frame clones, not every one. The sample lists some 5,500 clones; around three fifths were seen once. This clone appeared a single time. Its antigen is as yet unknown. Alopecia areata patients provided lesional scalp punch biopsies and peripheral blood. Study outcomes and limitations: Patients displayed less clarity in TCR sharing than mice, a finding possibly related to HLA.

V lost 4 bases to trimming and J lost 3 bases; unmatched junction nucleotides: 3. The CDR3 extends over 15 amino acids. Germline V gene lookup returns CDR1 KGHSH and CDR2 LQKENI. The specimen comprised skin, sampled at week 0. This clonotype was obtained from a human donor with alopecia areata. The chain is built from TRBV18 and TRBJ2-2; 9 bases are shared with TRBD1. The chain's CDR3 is CASSLRTGDTGELFF. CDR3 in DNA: TGTGCCAGCTCACTGCGGACAGGGGACACCGGGGAGCTGTTTTTT.